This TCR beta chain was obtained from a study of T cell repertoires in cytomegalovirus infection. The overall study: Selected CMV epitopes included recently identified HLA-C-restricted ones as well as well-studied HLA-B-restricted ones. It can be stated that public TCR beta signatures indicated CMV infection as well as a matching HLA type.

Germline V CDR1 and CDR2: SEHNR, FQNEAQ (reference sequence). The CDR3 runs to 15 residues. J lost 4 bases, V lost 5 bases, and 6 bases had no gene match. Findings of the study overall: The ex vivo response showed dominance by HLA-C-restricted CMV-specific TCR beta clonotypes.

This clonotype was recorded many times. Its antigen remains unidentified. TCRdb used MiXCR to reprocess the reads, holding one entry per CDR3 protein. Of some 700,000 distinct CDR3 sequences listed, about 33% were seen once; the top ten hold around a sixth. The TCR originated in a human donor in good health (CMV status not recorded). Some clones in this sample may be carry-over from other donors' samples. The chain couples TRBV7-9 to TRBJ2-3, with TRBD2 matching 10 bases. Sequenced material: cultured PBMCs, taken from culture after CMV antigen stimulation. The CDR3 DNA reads TGTGCCAGCAGCCCAGCGGGAGGGCCTGCAGATACGCAGTATTTT. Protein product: CASSPAGGPADTQYF.